This TCR beta chain was retrieved from a study of blood T cells in healthy people across ages. Overall study results and limits: Samples with more naive T cells showed higher observed beta diversity.

Looked up from germline, CDR1 is MNHNS and CDR2 is SASEGT. The CDR3 has 14 residues. The ends were cut back, 1 base at V and 2 bases at J, with 9 bases in the middle. Together with a sample-barcoded 5' primer, a J-beta primer mix was included in a second PCR lasting roughly 6 to 12 cycles. A single record per CDR3 protein comes from TCRdb applying MiXCR to the 5' RACE reads. The sample includes hundreds of thousands of distinct CDR3 sequences, around two fifths of them seen just once. As to this clonotype: The antigen is not known.

The source of this sequence is a man older than 75 in good health. Sequenced: blood. The rearrangement uses TRBV6-1 and TRBJ2-7, with D perhaps TRBD2 (6 bases). The CDR3 DNA reads TGTGCCAGCAGTGAAGTTGTAGCGGCCTACGAGCAGTACTTC. Amino acid sequence: CASSEVVAAYEQYF.